The 6 T cell receptor beta chains reported below all come from one sample, sequenced in a study of breast tumors, draining lymph nodes, adjacent tissues. Breast cancer patients provided tissue from their axillary draining lymph nodes. One entry per CDR3 protein results from TCRdb running MiXCR on the multiplex PCR reads. Among under 85,000 distinct CDR3 sequences, under 25% were seen once, and the ten largest hold around 2.5%. Sequencing used axillary lymph node tissue. The receptors here all came from a female donor with breast cancer. Some clones in this sample may be carry-over from other donors' samples.

This clonotype has a count of ten or more. V is TRBV25-1 and J is TRBJ2-1, with D perhaps matching TRBD2 (5 bases). Trimming left V 6 bases short and J 5 bases short, with 5 bases between. The CDR3 runs 11 residues. Germline-derived CDR1 and CDR2 are MGHDK and SYGVNS. The CDR3 here is CASRRDNEQFF. In DNA form, the CDR3 reads TGTGCCAGCAGGAGGGACAATGAGCAGTTCTTC.

In its sample, this clonotype was seen many times. The J gene is TRBJ1-6, the V gene TRBV27; D gene ambiguous. Trimming took off 5 bases at V and 9 bases at J, with 14 bases between the two ends. Germline lookup yields CDR1 MNHEY and CDR2 SMNVEV (reference sequence). The CDR3 is made up of 14 amino acids. The CDR3 here is CASSPPASGSPLHF. CDR3 coding DNA: TGTGCCAGCAGTCCCCCGGCGAGCGGTTCACCCCTCCACTTT.

This clonotype was counted between two and nine times. The chain employs TRBV28 and TRBJ1-6; tentative D call: TRBD1 (5 bases). The CDR3 length is 12 residues. Germline CDR1 MDHEN, CDR2 SYDVKM. Trimming pared 11 bases from V and 7 bases from J, leaving 12 bases between. The CDR3 is CALRAGNSPLHF. The CDR3 DNA follows: TGTGCCCTCAGGGCAGGAAATTCACCCCTCCACTTT.

With respect to this clonotype: At one end the junction does not follow the germline gene, possibly because of a read error. The genes are TRBV10-3 and TRBJ1-2; D remains unclear. This CDR3 has 13 amino acids. Germline CDR1 ENHRY, CDR2 SYGVKD. CDR3 bases: TGTGCCATCAGTGTCGCAGCCGACTATGGCTACGCCTTC. The encoded protein is CAISVAADYGYAF.

There are many counts of this clonotype. The chain combines TRBV5-1 with TRBJ2-3; 7 bases map to TRBD2. The trim removed 2 bases at V and 0 bases at J, leaving 12 bases unmatched. Germline values: CDR1 SGHRS, CDR2 YFSETQ. The CDR3 loop spans 18 amino acids. CDR3 sequence (DNA): TGCGCCAGCAGCTTCGGGGGGTCTAGCGGCTTTAGCACAGATACGCAGTATTTT. This translates into CASSFGGSSGFSTDTQYF. The full variable domain, with the rest looked up from reference TRBV5-1 and TRBJ2-3, is KAGVTQTPRYLIKTRGQQVTLSCSPISGHRSVSWYQQTPGQGLQFLFEYFSETQRNKGNFPGRFSGRQFSNSRSEMNVSTLELGDSALYLCASSFGGSSGFSTDTQYFGPGTRLTVL.

At least ten counts were recorded for this clonotype. As DNA, the CDR3 is TGTGCCAGCAGCTCCACCGGACAGCCAGAGACCCAGTACTTC. Its translation: CASSSTGQPETQYF. V usage is TRBV12-3 or TRBV12-4 and J usage is TRBJ2-5; weak D call: TRBD1 (6 bases). The CDR3 is 14 amino acids. Trimming left V 6 bases short and J 4 bases short, with 15 bases between.